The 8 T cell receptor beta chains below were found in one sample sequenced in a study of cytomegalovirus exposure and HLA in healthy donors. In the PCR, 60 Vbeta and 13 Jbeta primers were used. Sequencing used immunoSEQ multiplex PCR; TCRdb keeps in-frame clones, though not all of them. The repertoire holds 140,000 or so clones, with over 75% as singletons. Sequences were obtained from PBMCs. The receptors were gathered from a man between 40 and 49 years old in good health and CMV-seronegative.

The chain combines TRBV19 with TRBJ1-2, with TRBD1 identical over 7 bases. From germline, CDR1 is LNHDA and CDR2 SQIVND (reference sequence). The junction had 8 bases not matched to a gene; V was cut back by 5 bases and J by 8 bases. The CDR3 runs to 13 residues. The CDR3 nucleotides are TGTGCCAGTAGTGCCACAGGGGTTGGCGGCTACACCTTC. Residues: CASSATGVGGYTF.

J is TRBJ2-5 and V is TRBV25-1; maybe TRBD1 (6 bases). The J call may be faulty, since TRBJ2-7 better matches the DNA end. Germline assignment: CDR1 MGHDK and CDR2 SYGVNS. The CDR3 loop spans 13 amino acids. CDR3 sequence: CASSVTGKNEQYF. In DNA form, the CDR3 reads TGTGCCAGCAGTGTAACAGGGAAGAACGAGCAGTACTTC.

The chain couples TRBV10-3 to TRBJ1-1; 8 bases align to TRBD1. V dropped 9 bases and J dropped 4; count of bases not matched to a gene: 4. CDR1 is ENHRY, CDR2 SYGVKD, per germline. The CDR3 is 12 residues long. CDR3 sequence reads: CAIAGGLTEAFF. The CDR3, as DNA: TGTGCCATTGCAGGGGGCCTCACTGAAGCTTTCTTT.

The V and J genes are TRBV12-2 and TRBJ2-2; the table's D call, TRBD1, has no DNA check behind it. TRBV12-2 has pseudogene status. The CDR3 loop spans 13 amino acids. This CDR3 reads CASLNREAGELFF. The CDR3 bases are TGTGCAAGTCTTAACAGGGAAGCCGGGGAGCTGTTTTTT.

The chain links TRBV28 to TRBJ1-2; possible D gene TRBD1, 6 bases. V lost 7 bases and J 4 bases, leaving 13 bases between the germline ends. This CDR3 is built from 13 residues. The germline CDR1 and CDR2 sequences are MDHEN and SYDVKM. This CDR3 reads CASTEGGAYGYTF. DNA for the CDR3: TGTGCCAGCACGGAGGGGGGGGCCTATGGCTACACCTTC.

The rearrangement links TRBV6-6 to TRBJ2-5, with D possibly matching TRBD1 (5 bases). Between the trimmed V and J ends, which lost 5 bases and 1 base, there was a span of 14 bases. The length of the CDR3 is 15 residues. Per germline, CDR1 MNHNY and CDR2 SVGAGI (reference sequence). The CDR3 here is CASSSQTAIQETQYF. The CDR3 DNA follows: TGTGCCAGCAGTAGCCAGACAGCAATCCAAGAGACCCAGTACTTC.

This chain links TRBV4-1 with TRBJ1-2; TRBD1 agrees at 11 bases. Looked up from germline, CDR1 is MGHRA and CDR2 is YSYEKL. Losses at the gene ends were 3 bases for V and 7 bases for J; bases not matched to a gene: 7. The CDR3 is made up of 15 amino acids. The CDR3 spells CASSHDGQGATGYTF. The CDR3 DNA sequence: TGCGCCAGCAGCCACGACGGACAGGGGGCGACTGGCTACACCTTC.

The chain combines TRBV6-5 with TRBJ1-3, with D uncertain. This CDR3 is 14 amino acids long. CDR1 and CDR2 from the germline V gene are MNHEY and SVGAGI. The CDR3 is CAAAVTSSGNTIYF. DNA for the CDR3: TGTGCAGCGGCGGTTACGAGCTCTGGAAACACCATATATTTT.